These T cell receptor beta chains were read from a single sample in a study of cytomegalovirus exposure and HLA in healthy donors. Data came from immunoSEQ multiplex PCR; TCRdb stores just in-frame clones and leaves some out. Of roughly 120,000 clones listed, more than 80% are singletons. Sequenced material: PBMCs. These receptor sequences come from a man between 35 and 55 years old in good health and CMV-seronegative. The CDR3 runs from the conserved cysteine through the conserved F or W. The D gene is left open where the match is weak. Where a row states a size, it is once, few, many or the class of an expanded clone; other rows omit it.

>NA|TRBD2|TRBV5-8|TRBJ2-3
TGTGCCAGCAGCTGGGCCTCGACTAGCGGGAGTCCAGATACGCAGTATTTT
CASSWASTSGSPDTQYF
>NA|NA|TRBV27|TRBJ2-3
TGTGCCAGCAAAGGGGCGGGGCGAGATACGCAGTATTTT
CASKGAGRDTQYF
>few|NA|TRBV27|TRBJ2-7
TGTGCCAGCAGTTTAGACCGGGGAACATCCTACGAGCAGTACTTC
CASSLDRGTSYEQYF
>NA|TRBD1|TRBV7-9|TRBJ1-4
TGTGCCAGCAGCCCACAGGGGACTAATGAAAAACTGTTTTTT
CASSPQGTNEKLFF
>once|NA|TRBV30|TRBJ1-6
TGTGCCTGGAGTGTACGGGCAGGGGTGAATTCACCCCTCCACTTT
CAWSVRAGVNSPLHF
>NA|NA|TRBV6-6|TRBJ1-2
TGTGCCAGCAGTTACCATCAGGATTATGGCTACACCTTC
CASSYHQDYGYTF
>NA|NA|TRBV5-6|TRBJ1-2
TGTGCCAGCAGCTCTGGGGGGAGATACTCTAACTATGGCTACACCTTC
CASSSGGRYSNYGYTF
>NA|NA|TRBV7-2|TRBJ1-1
TGTGCCAGCAGCCTATCACAGAACCCGAACACTGAAGCTTTCTTT
CASSLSQNPNTEAFF
>NA|TRBD2|TRBV7-2|TRBJ2-5
TGTGCCAGCAGCCCGGGACTAGCCAAAGAGACCCAGTACTTC
CASSPGLAKETQYF
>once|TRBD1|TRBV27|TRBJ2-2
TGTGCCAGCAGTTTATTAGGGACAGCCACCGGGGAGCTGTTTTTT
CASSLLGTATGELFF
>NA|TRBD2|TRBV4-2|TRBJ2-2
TGTGCCAGCAGCCAAGATCAACCCCTGGGGCTAGCGGGAGAAGTAGGCGGGGAGCTGTTTTTT
CASSQDQPLGLAGEVGGELFF
>once|NA|TRBV6-5|TRBJ1-1
TGTGCCAGCAGTTACCAGGGGAACACTGAAGCTTTCTTT
CASSYQGNTEAFF
>NA|NA|TRBV11-2|TRBJ2-5
TGTGCCAGCACCCCCGCGGGTTCCCCCGGGGAGACCCAGTACTTC
CASTPAGSPGETQYF
>NA|NA|TRBV15|TRBJ1-6
TGTGCCACCAGCAGAGCAGGTTCCGATGGGTCACCCCTCCACTTT
CATSRAGSDGSPLHF
>NA|TRBD1|TRBV6-5|TRBJ1-6
TGTGCCAGCAGATCCGGGACAGGAGGCTCACCCCTCCACTTT
CASRSGTGGSPLHF
>NA|NA|TRBV30|TRBJ2-4
TGTGCCTGGAGTGTACAGGGCACGACCAAAAACAGTCAGTACTTC
CAWSVQGTTKNSQYF
>few|TRBD1|TRBV5-4|TRBJ1-2
TGTGCCAGCAGCGATCGACAGGGGGCGCCTGGCTACACCTTC
CASSDRQGAPGYTF
>once|NA|TRBV7-2|TRBJ2-5
TGTGCCAGCAGCCGCGGGACAGAAGAGACCCAGTACTTC
CASSRGTEETQYF
>NA|TRBD1|TRBV29-1|TRBJ1-1
TGCAGCGTGGCCCGGGACAGGAGTTCTGAAGCTTTCTTT
CSVARDRSSEAFF
>NA|TRBD2|TRBV9|TRBJ2-1
TGTGCCAGCAGCGTAGGCGGGGGGCCCCCCAATGAGCAGTTCTTC
CASSVGGGPPNEQFF
>few|NA|TRBV6-5|TRBJ1-5
TGTGCCAGCAGTTACCCTTCGAGCAATCAGCCCCAGCATTTT
CASSYPSSNQPQHF
>NA|TRBD1|TRBV27|TRBJ2-7
TGTGCCAGCAGTTTAGGGACAGGGGATCGGTACGAGCAGTACTTC
CASSLGTGDRYEQYF
>NA|NA|TRBV27|TRBJ1-1
TGTGCCAGCAGTTTATTTGAGGGTAACACTGAAGCTTTCTTT
CASSLFEGNTEAFF
>NA|NA|TRBV30|TRBJ2-1
TGTGCCTGGAGTTTTAGCAATGAGCAGTTCTTC
CAWSFSNEQFF
>NA|TRBD1|TRBV2|TRBJ1-5
TGTGCCAGCAGTGAGACAGGGAATCAGCCCCAGCATTTT
CASSETGNQPQHF
>NA|NA|TRBV19|TRBJ2-7
TGTGCCAGTAGGTCCAGGGGGGCCTACGAGCAGTACTTC
CASRSRGAYEQYF
>NA|NA|TRBV5-6|TRBJ1-5
TGTGCCAGCAGCTTGAATCCGAATCAGCCCCAGCATTTT
CASSLNPNQPQHF
>NA|NA|TRBV4-3|TRBJ2-6
TGCGCCAGCAGCCAAGTCTCGGGAGTTAGCTCTGGGGCCAACGGCCTGACTTTC
CASSQVSGVSSGANGLTF
>NA|TRBD1|TRBV4-3|TRBJ1-1
TGCGCCAGCAGCCGAGAAGTTCCGGGACAGGGCGGGACTGAAGCTTTCTTT
CASSREVPGQGGTEAFF
>NA|TRBD1|TRBV7-9|TRBJ2-7
TGTGCCAGCAGCCCTCCCGACAGGGAGTCCTACGAGCAGTACTTC
CASSPPDRESYEQYF
>NA|NA|TRBV7-6|TRBJ2-1
TGTGCCAGCACCCCAGGGGGGTTTTCCAACAATGAGCAGTTCTTC
CASTPGGFSNNEQFF
>NA|TRBD1|TRBV6-5|TRBJ2-3
TGTGCCAGCAGCAACAGGGGGACGATAGATACGCAGTATTTT
CASSNRGTIDTQYF
>NA|TRBD2|TRBV5-1|TRBJ2-2
TGCGCCAGCAGCCGGGATGGGCGGGAGATGGAGGAGCTGTTTTTT
CASSRDGREMEELFF
>NA|NA|TRBV7-9|TRBJ1-3
TGTGCCAGCAGCTACGACAGGCTCTCTGGAAACACCATATATTTT
CASSYDRLSGNTIYF
>NA|NA|TRBV19|TRBJ1-1
TGTGCCAGTAGTCAGGGAGGGACTGAAGCTTTCTTT
CASSQGGTEAFF
>NA|NA|TRBV7-2|TRBJ2-7
TGTGCCAGCACTAAAGGGGGAGGGGTTATCTCGGCGCAGTACTTC
CASTKGGGVISAQYF
>NA|NA|TRBV29-1|TRBJ1-2
TGCAGCGTTGTGGGGGGAACGTCCGGACGAGATGGCTACACCTTC
CSVVGGTSGRDGYTF